The T cell receptor beta chain described here comes from a study of metastatic and nonmetastatic thyroid tumors. Study at large: The study looked at repertoires side by side in blood and in tumor or nodule tissue from malignant and benign thyroid patients.

Per the germline V gene, CDR1 is SQVTM and CDR2 is ANQGSEA. V trimming: 3 bases; J trimming: 3 bases; junction bases outside the gene matches: 4. This CDR3 has 13 amino acids. This clone was counted at least ten times. MiXCR reprocessed the PCR reads for TCRdb. Among about 32,000 clones, roughly 25% were seen once, and the ten largest hold 9.2%. No patient had received any treatment before thyroid surgery. The sequence derives from a female donor with papillary thyroid cancer or a benign thyroid nodule (not recorded which). Some clones in this sample may be carry-over from other donors' samples. The genes are TRBV29-1 and TRBJ1-1, with 7 bases fitting TRBD1. Sequenced material: blood. The CDR3 DNA reads as TGCAGCGTTGATGGGACAGTGGACACTGAAGCTTTCTTT. Amino acids: CSVDGTVDTEAFF.